These 20 T cell receptor beta chains were sequenced from one sample in a study of T cells in Graves' hyperthyroidism and ophthalmopathy. Researchers amplified the TCR beta CDR3 regions from RNA transcripts. When the TCR CDR3 underwent first-round RT-PCR, the HTBI primer set was used. TCRdb called the multiplex PCR reads again in MiXCR, with one record for every CDR3 protein. The data hold approximately 380,000 distinct CDR3 sequences, with about a fifth observed a single time. Sample: blood. These TCRs come from a woman under 30 with Graves' hyperthyroidism.

There are many counts of this clonotype. The chain has TRBV2 and TRBJ2-7; D may correspond to TRBD1 or TRBD2 (5 bases each). The CDR3 runs to 13 residues. Germline loops: CDR1 SNHLY, CDR2 FYNNEI. V was shortened by 6 bases and J by 2 bases, with 11 bases between the two germline ends. CDR3 DNA: TGTGCCAGCAGGGGGGACGGCACCTACGAGCAGTACTTC. Protein sequence: CASRGDGTYEQYF.

This clonotype was detected a few times. This chain joins TRBV5-1 and TRBJ1-5; D is perhaps TRBD1 (5 bases). Between the trimmed V and J ends, which lost 0 bases and 6 bases, there was a span of 13 bases. Germline V gene sequence: CDR1 SGHRS, CDR2 YFSETQ. The CDR3 spans 15 residues. The CDR3 region has the DNA TGCGCCAGCAGCTTGGATTTGGGGAGGGGTCAGCCCCAGCATTTT. Protein: CASSLDLGRGQPQHF.

In the case of this clonotype: This may be a read error: a much more frequent sequence differs by one nucleotide. This likely comes from a read error, as the CDR3 has no conserved phenylalanine or tryptophan at its end. The rearrangement links TRBV30 to TRBJ2-7, with TRBD2 matching over 8 bases. In germline, CDR1 is GTSNPN, CDR2 SVGIG (reference sequence). Trimming at V came to 7 bases and at J to 2 bases, leaving 10 bases not matched to a gene. The CDR3 is 14 residues long. CDR3 coding DNA: TGTGCCTTCAACCTTCGGGGGGGGCCCTACGAGCAGTACTAC. Translated, it gives CAFNLRGGPYEQYY.

CDR3 protein: CATSDSLVKLATGELFF. The CDR3 nucleotides are TGTGCCACCAGTGACTCCCTAGTCAAGTTGGCCACCGGGGAGCTGTTTTTT. The chain is built from TRBV24-1 and TRBJ2-2; unclear D gene. The V gene's germline CDR1 is KGHDR and CDR2 SFDVKD. Trimming stripped 4 bases from V and 4 bases from J, with 18 bases between. The CDR3 covers 17 residues.

Ten or more counts support this clonotype. The chain joins TRBV12-3 or TRBV12-4 to TRBJ2-7; 7 nucleotides match TRBD1. J gave up 5 bases and V 0 bases, and 4 bases lay outside the gene matches. CDR3 size: 14 residues. The CDR3 reads CASSLARDSHEQYF. The CDR3 nucleotides read TGTGCCAGCAGTTTAGCGAGGGACAGCCACGAGCAGTACTTC.

This clonotype was recorded at least ten times. V usage is TRBV29-1 and J usage is TRBJ1-2; 10 nucleotides agree with TRBD1. The CDR3 spans 14 residues. V was clipped by 4 bases and J by 8 bases; unmatched bases: 10. Germline lookup yields CDR1 SQVTM and CDR2 ANQGSEA. The CDR3 loop reads CSVVDGTGDKGYTF. The DNA for the CDR3 is TGCAGCGTTGTAGACGGGACAGGGGATAAAGGCTACACCTTC.

This clonotype was found many times. The chain combines TRBV10-3 with TRBJ1-1; D gene unclear. Germline-derived CDR1 and CDR2 are ENHRY and SYGVKD. CDR3 size: 14 residues. Trimming took off 0 bases at V and 7 bases at J, with 12 bases between the two ends. The CDR3 sequence: CAISESVPTIEAFF. The CDR3 coding sequence is TGTGCCATCAGTGAGTCCGTTCCTACCATTGAAGCTTTCTTT.

J is TRBJ1-3 and V is TRBV12-3 or TRBV12-4; 8 nucleotides match TRBD1. CDR3 length: 16 residues. Trimming took 6 bases from V and 4 from J; bases not matched to a gene: 11. CDR3 sequence reads: CASSRMGQVSGNTIYF. CDR3 DNA: TGTGCCAGCAGCCGAATGGGACAGGTTTCGGGAAACACCATATATTTT.

This clonotype was detected many times. The V gene is TRBV6-1, the J gene TRBJ1-1; 7 positions agree with TRBD1. The CDR3 sequence is 13 residues long. The trim removed 8 bases at V and 6 bases at J, leaving 9 bases unmatched. The germline CDR1 and CDR2 sequences are MNHNS and SASEGT. The CDR3 reads CASPTGSDSEAFF. CDR3 DNA sequence: TGTGCCAGCCCGACAGGGTCGGACTCTGAAGCTTTCTTT.

This clonotype has only a few counts. The gene calls are TRBV19 and TRBJ1-1; D remains unclear. The V gene's germline CDR1 is LNHDA and CDR2 SQIVND (reference sequence). Between the trimmed V and J ends, which lost 6 bases and 1 base, there was a span of 9 bases. The CDR3 extends over 13 amino acids. CDR3 in amino acids: CASRPNRNTEAFF. DNA for the CDR3: TGTGCCAGTAGACCGAATCGGAACACTGAAGCTTTCTTT.

This clonotype was observed many times. This chain joins TRBV5-1 and TRBJ2-7; 7 bases match TRBD1. V dropped 4 bases and J dropped 3; count of bases not matched to a gene: 7. Germline V gene lookup returns CDR1 SGHRS and CDR2 YFSETQ. The CDR3 is 14 amino acids. CDR3 amino acids: CASSLGQIFYEQYF. Written as DNA, the CDR3 is TGCGCCAGCAGCCTGGGACAGATTTTCTACGAGCAGTACTTC.

The chain recombines TRBV2 with TRBJ1-1; 8 nucleotides agree with TRBD1. Germline V lookup: CDR1 SNHLY, CDR2 FYNNEI. The CDR3 has 15 residues. Germline trimming cut 4 bases from V and 5 bases from J; bases unmatched to any gene: 9. As DNA, the CDR3 is TGTGCCAGCAGTGGCCCCACAGGGGGGGGAACTGAAGCTTTCTTT. Translating gives CASSGPTGGGTEAFF.

This clonotype was seen repeatedly, ten times or more. The chain uses TRBV9 and TRBJ2-2, with TRBD1 matching over 7 bases. With 4 bases clipped from V and 4 bases from J, the junction kept 7 bases outside the gene matches. Germline V gene data show CDR1 as SGDLS and CDR2 as YYNGEE. The CDR3 contains 15 residues. CDR3 bases: TGTGCCAGCAGCCCTCAGACAGGGACCACCGGGGAGCTGTTTTTT. It is translated as CASSPQTGTTGELFF.

This clonotype was detected ten times or more. The rearrangement links TRBV20-1 to TRBJ2-5, with D perhaps assigned TRBD1 or TRBD2 (6 bases each). The CDR3 has 16 residues. V was trimmed by 6 bases and J by 7 bases, leaving 27 bases between them. Germline CDR1 DFQATT, CDR2 SNEGSKA (reference sequence). The CDR3 DNA follows: TGCAGTGCGAAAGGGGGAGGCTTGGGGTCGGGGTGGACCCAGTACTTC. Translation: CSAKGGGLGSGWTQYF.

This clonotype occurred a few times. The chain is built from TRBV7-6 and TRBJ2-7; D possibly corresponds to TRBD1 (6 bases). Per germline, CDR1 SGHVS and CDR2 FNYEAQ. Trimming stripped 4 bases from V and 7 bases from J, with 20 bases between. This CDR3 has 15 residues. The CDR3, as DNA: TGTGCCAGCAGCTCATGGCAGGGGCCCTATGGGGAGCAGTACTTC. Amino acid sequence: CASSSWQGPYGEQYF.

This clonotype was detected ten times or more. V and J are TRBV10-2 and TRBJ2-7; D not resolved. CDR1 and CDR2 (germline): WSHSY, SAAADI. The CDR3 has 14 amino acids. V was shortened by 0 bases and J by 3 bases, with 9 bases between the two germline ends. The CDR3, as DNA: TGCGCCAGCAGTGAGTCGGCGTCACACTACGAGCAGTACTTC. Translation: CASSESASHYEQYF.

This clonotype has more than one count but fewer than ten. CDR3 DNA: TGTGCCAGCAGTTACATGGGGGACCATGGCTACACCTTC. Translating it yields CASSYMGDHGYTF. The rearrangement joins TRBV6-5 to TRBJ1-2; D might be TRBD1 (5 bases). The ends were cut back, 2 bases at V and 6 bases at J, with 10 bases in the middle. Germline CDR1 and CDR2: MNHEY and SVGAGI. This CDR3 has 13 amino acids.

The table lists this clonotype with many counts. The chain links TRBV2 to TRBJ2-7; the match to TRBD1 covers 9 bases. There are 11 residues in the CDR3. Germline CDR1 SNHLY, CDR2 FYNNEI. J gave up 5 bases and V 11 bases, and 4 bases lay outside the gene matches. The CDR3 is CAGGQGNEQYF. CDR3 DNA sequence: TGTGCCGGGGGACAGGGCAACGAGCAGTACTTC.

The V and J genes are TRBV5-1 and TRBJ2-5; 7 positions agree with TRBD1. J gave up 3 bases and V 5 bases, and 4 bases lay outside the gene matches. This CDR3 has 13 residues. Looked up from germline, CDR1 is SGHRS and CDR2 is YFSETQ. The chain's CDR3 is CASRGTAKETQYF. CDR3 nucleotide sequence: TGCGCCAGCAGAGGGACAGCCAAAGAGACCCAGTACTTC.

This clonotype came up many times. This rearrangement joins TRBV6-1 to TRBJ2-7; D is perhaps TRBD2 (5 bases). Germline V CDR1 and CDR2: MNHNS, SASEGT. CDR3 length: 15 residues. Deletions cut 6 bases from V and 0 bases from J, with 15 bases between. CDR3 DNA: TGTGCCAGCAGCCCGACTATCCAAAGCTCCTACGAGCAGTACTTC. Its protein product is CASSPTIQSSYEQYF.